These 10 T cell receptor beta chains were sequenced from one sample in a study of T-cell reconstitution after alpha-beta-depleted transplantation in children. The TCRbeta library was prepared with unique molecular identifiers. Via MiXCR, TCRdb re-called the PCR reads, giving one row per CDR3 protein. The table lists about 230,000 distinct CDR3 sequences, 7.5% to 10% of them singletons, with approximately 5.4% in the top ten. This sample comprised PBMCs from the stem cell graft donor, obtained from the stem cell graft. These TCRs come from a human donor who donated a stem cell graft to a child with SCID.

Many counts were recorded for this clonotype. The chain has TRBV20-1 and TRBJ2-3; TRBD1 matches 7 bases. This CDR3 spans 14 amino acids. The V and J ends lost 4 bases and 8 bases, in that order; junction bases with no gene match: 12. CDR1 and CDR2 from the germline V gene are DFQATT and SNEGSKA (reference sequence). The CDR3: CSATDEGALGTQYF. CDR3 nucleotide sequence: TGCAGTGCTACCGATGAGGGGGCACTAGGTACGCAGTATTTT.

In its sample, this clonotype was seen many times. The chain links TRBV12-3 or TRBV12-4 to TRBJ2-5; D assignment may be TRBD1 or TRBD2 (5 bases each). V shed 0 bases and J shed 3 bases, with 11 bases lying between them. This CDR3 spans 15 amino acids. The CDR3 spells CASSLAGVLEETQYF. The CDR3 nucleotides are TGTGCCAGCAGTTTAGCGGGGGTCCTCGAAGAGACCCAGTACTTC.

In its sample, this clonotype was seen many times. V usage is TRBV6-1 and J usage is TRBJ2-3; 10 positions match TRBD2. CDR3 size: 15 residues. V lost 3 bases to trimming and J lost 7 bases; unmatched junction nucleotides: 7. Per germline, CDR1 MNHNS and CDR2 SASEGT. CDR3 coding DNA: TGTGCCAGCAGTGAGGCAGCGGGGGGGCCGCATACGCAGTATTTT. Translation gives CASSEAAGGPHTQYF.

This clonotype has at least ten counts. J is TRBJ2-7 and V is TRBV7-9; 10 bases map to TRBD1. Trimming cost V 1 base and J 2 bases; bases outside gene matches: 2. This CDR3 is 15 amino acids long. Germline CDR1 SEHNR, CDR2 FQNEAQ (reference sequence). The DNA for the CDR3 is TGTGCCAGCAGCTTAGTCGGGACAGGGGCCTACGAGCAGTACTTC. Its protein is CASSLVGTGAYEQYF.

This clonotype was seen once. A much more abundant neighbour one base away suggests this may be a read error. The chain uses TRBV6-5 and TRBJ2-1; 7 bases are shared with TRBD2. CDR3 size: 14 residues. Germline CDR1 and CDR2: MNHEY and SVGAGI. This CDR3 is CVSSSPGGRDEQFF. In DNA, the CDR3 is TGTGTCAGCAGTTCTCCGGGGGGACGGGATGAGCAGTTCTTC.

This clonotype was counted many times. J is TRBJ1-6 and V is TRBV29-1, with 7 bases identical to TRBD1. CDR3 length: 17 residues. After removal of 2 bases from V and 9 bases from J, the junction contained 16 bases not matched to a gene. CDR1 and CDR2 (germline): SQVTM, ANQGSEA. The CDR3 protein is CSVEPGGTCTQGSPLHF. DNA of the CDR3: TGCAGCGTTGAACCAGGGGGGACGTGCACCCAGGGTTCACCCCTCCACTTT.

This clonotype was seen repeatedly, ten times or more. The gene calls are TRBV7-9 and TRBJ2-5; D may be TRBD1 (8 bases). Looked up from germline, CDR1 is SEHNR and CDR2 is FQNEAQ (reference sequence). The V end was cut by 5 bases, the J end by 3 bases, with 16 bases between. This CDR3 contains 15 residues. CDR3 sequence: CASSPRTGGEETQYF. In DNA, the CDR3 is TGTGCCAGCAGCCCGCGAACAGGGGGGGAAGAGACCCAGTACTTC.

Many counts were recorded for this clonotype. The genes are TRBV9 and TRBJ1-3, with TRBD1 matching over 9 bases. Germline CDR1 is SGDLS and CDR2 is YYNGEE. With 4 bases clipped from V and 2 bases from J, the junction kept 4 bases outside the gene matches. The CDR3 is made up of 15 amino acids. This chain's CDR3 is CASSPRTGAGNTIYF. The CDR3 region has the DNA TGTGCCAGCAGCCCCCGGACAGGGGCTGGAAACACCATATATTTT.

This clonotype was seen ten or more times. The chain combines TRBV2 with TRBJ2-1, with TRBD1 as a possible D gene (5 bases). This CDR3 spans 14 amino acids. The germline CDR1 and CDR2 sequences are SNHLY and FYNNEI. V was trimmed by 5 bases and J by 9 bases, leaving 17 bases between them. This chain's CDR3 is CASSRVKGRTEQFF. The CDR3 nucleotides read TGTGCCAGCAGTCGCGTAAAGGGGCGGACTGAGCAGTTCTTC.

Many counts were recorded for this clonotype. The chain is built from TRBV29-1 and TRBJ2-7, with no clear D. Germline loops: CDR1 SQVTM, CDR2 ANQGSEA. CDR3 length equals 12 residues. The V end lost 4 bases, the J end lost 2 bases, and 9 bases lay between the germline ends. The CDR3 DNA reads TGCAGCGTTGTAGCTGATACCTACGAGCAGTACTTC. This codes for CSVVADTYEQYF.